This is a list of T cell receptor beta chains from one sample in a study of blood T cell repertoires in COVID-19. Libraries were prepared by immunoSEQ multiplex PCR; TCRdb keeps only in-frame clonotypes and omits some of them. The table includes 300,000 to 350,000 clones, 90% detected once. The sample was PBMCs or T cells enriched from blood (not recorded which). These receptors all stem from a woman aged 25 to 39 who had been exposed to COVID-19. The CDR3 runs from the conserved cysteine through the conserved F or W. The D gene is left open where the match is weak. A row's size may be missing; if present it is once, few, many or a size class.

abundance | j_gene | len | v_gene | d_gene | CDR3aa | CDR3nt
- | TRBJ1-2 | 15 | TRBV6-5 | - | CASSFRDSRHYGYTF | TGTGCCAGCAGTTTCCGGGATTCGAGGCACTATGGCTACACCTTC
few | TRBJ1-2 | 13 | TRBV2 | TRBD1 | CASSEQGGYGYTF | TGTGCCAGCAGTGAGCAGGGGGGCTATGGCTACACCTTC
- | TRBJ1-2 | 13 | TRBV11-3 | - | CASGGTTNYGYTF | TGTGCCAGCGGCGGCACCACTAACTATGGCTACACCTTC
- | TRBJ1-2 | 13 | TRBV3-1/TRBV3-2 | - | CASSQGPIYGYTF | TGTGCCAGCAGCCAAGGGCCCATCTATGGCTACACCTTC
- | TRBJ1-2 | 14 | TRBV20-1 | - | CSASTGRGRYGYTF | TGCAGTGCTAGTACGGGGAGAGGTCGGTATGGCTACACCTTC
- | TRBJ2-7 | 16 | TRBV4-2 | TRBD1 | CASSPFKGQGDYEQYF | TGTGCCAGCAGCCCATTTAAGGGACAGGGAGACTACGAGCAGTACTTC
- | TRBJ2-3 | 16 | TRBV9 | TRBD1 | CASSVAGDRGRDTQYF | TGTGCCAGCAGCGTAGCCGGGGACAGGGGGCGAGATACGCAGTATTTT
once | TRBJ1-5 | 16 | TRBV4-3 | TRBD1 | CASSRIPTGPNQPQHF | TGCGCCAGCAGCCGTATACCGACAGGGCCGAATCAGCCCCAGCATTTT
- | TRBJ2-1 | 19 | TRBV2 | TRBD2 | CASSETTPGLATNYNEQFF | TGTGCCAGCAGTGAAACCACACCGGGACTAGCGACTAACTACAATGAGCAGTTCTTC
- | TRBJ1-2 | 13 | TRBV11-3 | TRBD1 | CASSHGTGGGYTF | TGTGCCAGCAGCCATGGGACAGGCGGAGGCTACACCTTC
- | TRBJ2-7 | 14 | TRBV29-1 | TRBD2 | CSVEKVAGTYEQYF | TGCAGCGTTGAGAAGGTAGCGGGGACCTACGAGCAGTACTTC
- | TRBJ1-1 | 12 | TRBV29-1 | - | CSVDVGPGGAFF | TGCAGCGTTGATGTGGGGCCCGGCGGAGCTTTCTTT
- | TRBJ1-1 | 12 | TRBV6-5 | - | CASRTRDTEAFF | TGTGCCAGCAGAACGCGGGACACTGAAGCTTTCTTT
- | TRBJ1-2 | 14 | TRBV9 | TRBD1 | CASSRQGGPYGYTF | TGTGCCAGCAGCAGACAGGGGGGGCCCTATGGCTACACCTTC
- | TRBJ2-1 | 13 | TRBV7-8 | TRBD1 | CASSVGTVNEQFF | TGTGCCAGCAGCGTCGGGACAGTCAATGAGCAGTTCTTC
- | TRBJ2-1 | 18 | TRBV7-6 | TRBD2 | CASSLGPATSGALDEQFF | TGTGCCAGCAGCTTAGGGCCGGCGACTAGCGGGGCCTTGGATGAGCAGTTCTTC
- | TRBJ2-2 | 13 | TRBV11-3 | TRBD2 | CASSGGGTGELFF | TGTGCCAGCTCCGGCGGGGGCACCGGGGAGCTGTTTTTT
- | TRBJ2-5 | 15 | TRBV4-2 | - | CASSQDQGWGETQYF | TGTGCCAGCAGCCAAGATCAGGGATGGGGAGAGACCCAGTACTTC
- | TRBJ1-2 | 19 | TRBV27 | TRBD1 | CASSFFPETGTGGADGYTF | TGTGCCAGCAGTTTCTTTCCCGAAACCGGGACAGGGGGCGCGGATGGCTACACCTTC
- | TRBJ1-1 | 13 | TRBV2 | - | CASSTDSRTEAFF | TGTGCCAGCAGTACTGACAGTCGGACTGAAGCTTTCTTT
- | TRBJ2-3 | 16 | TRBV7-6 | - | CASSLVGWGGTDTQYF | TGTGCCAGCAGCTTAGTCGGGTGGGGCGGAACAGATACGCAGTATTTT
once | TRBJ1-6 | 12 | TRBV5-4 | TRBD1 | CASSLVGGHLHF | TGTGCCAGCAGCTTGGTAGGGGGCCACCTCCACTTT
- | TRBJ1-1 | 15 | TRBV11-2 | TRBD1 | CASSRHREAGGEAFF | TGTGCCAGCAGCCGCCACCGAGAGGCAGGGGGTGAAGCTTTCTTT
- | TRBJ2-3 | 16 | TRBV5-1 | - | CASSLGTTHGADTQYF | TGCGCCAGCAGCTTGGGGACTACCCACGGGGCAGATACGCAGTATTTT
- | TRBJ2-3 | 14 | TRBV5-1 | - | CASSTGSVTDTQYF | TGCGCCAGCAGTACCGGTTCTGTTACAGATACGCAGTATTTT
- | TRBJ1-6 | 15 | TRBV6-4 | - | CASSEIQAGRSPLHF | TGTGCCAGCAGTGAGATCCAGGCGGGGAGATCACCCCTCCACTTT
- | TRBJ1-1 | 12 | TRBV11-2 | - | CASSLQGTEAFF | TGTGCCAGCAGCTTACAGGGAACTGAAGCTTTCTTT
once | TRBJ2-5 | 13 | TRBV6-5 | - | CASTRDFKETQYF | TGTGCCAGCACCCGGGACTTTAAAGAGACCCAGTACTTC
- | TRBJ1-6 | 12 | TRBV2 | - | CASSFLNSPLHF | TGTGCCAGCAGTTTCCTTAATTCACCCCTCCACTTT
- | TRBJ2-1 | 14 | TRBV6-5 | - | CASSPSHGDNEQFF | TGTGCCAGCAGCCCAAGTCACGGAGACAATGAGCAGTTCTTC
- | TRBJ2-7 | 13 | TRBV19 | TRBD1 | CASSFRQGGEQYF | TGTGCCAGTAGTTTCCGACAGGGGGGAGAGCAGTACTTC
- | TRBJ2-2 | 16 | TRBV23-1 | TRBD2 | CASTTISGGPTGELFF | TGCGCCAGCACAACAATAAGCGGGGGCCCCACCGGGGAGCTGTTTTTT
- | TRBJ1-2 | 16 | TRBV10-3 | - | CAISAGLGQDGYGYTF | TGTGCCATCAGTGCAGGCTTGGGTCAGGATGGCTATGGCTACACCTTC
- | TRBJ1-2 | 16 | TRBV6-2/TRBV6-3 | - | CASSYPLRTANYGYTF | TGTGCCAGCAGTTACCCGCTACGGACAGCTAACTATGGCTACACCTTC
- | TRBJ2-2 | 15 | TRBV5-5 | TRBD1 | CASSPRTGEVGELFF | TGTGCCAGCAGCCCCAGGACAGGGGAAGTCGGGGAGCTGTTTTTT
- | TRBJ1-3 | 16 | TRBV12-1 | - | CASTRSGTGYGNTIYF | TGTGCCAGCACCCGATCCGGGACAGGGTATGGAAACACCATATATTTT
- | TRBJ2-7 | 18 | TRBV7-2 | TRBD2 | CASSSRLAGGKPIYEQYF | TGTGCCAGCAGCTCACGACTAGCGGGGGGCAAACCGATCTACGAGCAGTACTTC
- | TRBJ1-1 | 15 | TRBV21-1 | - | CASSRGGICRRGAFF | TGTGCCAGCAGCAGGGGCGGCATTTGTAGGCGTGGAGCTTTCTTT
- | TRBJ2-7 | 12 | TRBV30 | TRBD2 | CASSGGPYEQYF | TGTGCCTCCTCGGGGGGGCCCTACGAGCAGTACTTC
- | TRBJ2-7 | 15 | TRBV10-3 | - | CAISESYLSSYEQYF | TGTGCCATCAGTGAGTCCTACCTAAGCTCCTACGAGCAGTACTTC
- | TRBJ2-1 | 17 | TRBV4-1 | TRBD1 | CASSLILDRVGYNEQFF | TGCGCCAGCAGCCTGATTCTGGACAGGGTAGGATACAATGAGCAGTTCTTC
once | TRBJ1-1 | 13 | TRBV5-1 | - | CASSLASGTEAFF | TGCGCCAGCAGCTTGGCCTCGGGCACTGAAGCTTTCTTT
- | TRBJ2-4 | 16 | TRBV11-1 | TRBD1 | CASSSQGDSAKNIQYF | TGTGCCAGCAGCTCACAGGGGGACTCAGCCAAAAACATTCAGTACTTC
- | TRBJ1-1 | 13 | TRBV29-1 | - | CSVEVRYVGEAFF | TGCAGCGTTGAGGTCAGGTATGTGGGTGAAGCTTTCTTT
- | TRBJ2-3 | 13 | TRBV5-1 | - | CASSLARPDTQYF | TGCGCCAGCAGCCTGGCTAGGCCAGATACGCAGTATTTT
- | TRBJ1-2 | 16 | TRBV16 | - | CASSPQRRVVNYGYTF | TGTGCCAGCAGCCCCCAGAGGCGAGTAGTCAACTATGGCTACACCTTC
once | TRBJ2-2 | 15 | TRBV5-1 | - | CASSFKPGDTGELFF | TGCGCCAGCAGCTTTAAACCAGGGGACACCGGGGAGCTGTTTTTT
once | TRBJ2-3 | 13 | TRBV7-8 | - | CASSFDAEDTQYF | TGTGCCAGCAGCTTTGATGCGGAAGATACGCAGTATTTT
- | TRBJ1-5 | 15 | TRBV6-5 | TRBD1 | CASSTRDRGSQPQHF | TGTGCCAGCAGTACCCGGGACAGGGGAAGTCAGCCCCAGCATTTT
- | TRBJ2-1 | 12 | TRBV7-9 | TRBD2 | CASSLAGGEQFF | TGTGCCAGCAGCTTAGCGGGGGGGGAGCAGTTCTTC